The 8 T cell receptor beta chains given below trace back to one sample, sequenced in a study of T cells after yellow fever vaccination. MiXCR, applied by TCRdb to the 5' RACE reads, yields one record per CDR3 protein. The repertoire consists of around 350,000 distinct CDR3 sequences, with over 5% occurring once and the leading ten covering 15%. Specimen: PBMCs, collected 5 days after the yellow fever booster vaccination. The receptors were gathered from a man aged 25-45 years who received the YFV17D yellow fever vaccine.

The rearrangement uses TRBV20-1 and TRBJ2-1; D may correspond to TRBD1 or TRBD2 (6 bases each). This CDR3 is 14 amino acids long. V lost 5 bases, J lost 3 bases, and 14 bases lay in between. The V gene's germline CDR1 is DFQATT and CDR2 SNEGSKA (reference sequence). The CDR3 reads CSAQPGGGYNEQFF. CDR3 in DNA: TGCAGTGCTCAGCCCGGGGGCGGCTACAATGAGCAGTTCTTC.

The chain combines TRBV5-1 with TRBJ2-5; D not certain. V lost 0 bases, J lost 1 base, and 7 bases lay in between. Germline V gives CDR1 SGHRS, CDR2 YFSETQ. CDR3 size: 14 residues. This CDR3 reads CASSLARAQETQYF. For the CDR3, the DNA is TGCGCCAGCAGCTTGGCTAGAGCCCAAGAGACCCAGTACTTC.

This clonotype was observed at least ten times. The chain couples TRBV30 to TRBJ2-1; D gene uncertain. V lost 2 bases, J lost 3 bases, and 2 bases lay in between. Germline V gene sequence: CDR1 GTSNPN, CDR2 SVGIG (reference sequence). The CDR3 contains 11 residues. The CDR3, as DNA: TGTGCCTGGAGTTTCTACAATGAGCAGTTCTTC. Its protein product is CAWSFYNEQFF.

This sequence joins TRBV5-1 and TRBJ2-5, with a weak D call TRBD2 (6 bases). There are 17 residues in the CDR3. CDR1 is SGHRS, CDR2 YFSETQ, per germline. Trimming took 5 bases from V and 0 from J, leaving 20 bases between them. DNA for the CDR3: TGCGCCAGCAGAGTTAGGACGGGAGTGTCGTACCAAGAGACCCAGTACTTC. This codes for CASRVRTGVSYQETQYF.

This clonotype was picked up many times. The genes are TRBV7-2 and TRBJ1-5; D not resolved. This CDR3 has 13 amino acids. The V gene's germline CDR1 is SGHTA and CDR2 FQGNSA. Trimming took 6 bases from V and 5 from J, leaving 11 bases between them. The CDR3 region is CASSLSGDQPQHF. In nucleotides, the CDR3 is TGTGCCAGCAGTTTAAGTGGAGATCAGCCCCAGCATTTT.

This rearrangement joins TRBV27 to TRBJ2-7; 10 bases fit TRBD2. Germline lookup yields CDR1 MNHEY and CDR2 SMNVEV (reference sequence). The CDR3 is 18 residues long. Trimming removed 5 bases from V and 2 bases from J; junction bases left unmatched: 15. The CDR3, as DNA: TGTGCCAGCAGTCGAAAACAAGTCACTAGCGGGACCACCTACGAGCAGTACTTC. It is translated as CASSRKQVTSGTTYEQYF.

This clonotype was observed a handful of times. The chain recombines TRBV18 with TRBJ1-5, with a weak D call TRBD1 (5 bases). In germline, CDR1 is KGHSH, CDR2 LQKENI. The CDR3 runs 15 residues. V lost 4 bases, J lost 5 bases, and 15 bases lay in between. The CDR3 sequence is CASSLWDGGDQPQHF. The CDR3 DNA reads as TGTGCCAGCTCACTTTGGGACGGCGGGGATCAGCCCCAGCATTTT.

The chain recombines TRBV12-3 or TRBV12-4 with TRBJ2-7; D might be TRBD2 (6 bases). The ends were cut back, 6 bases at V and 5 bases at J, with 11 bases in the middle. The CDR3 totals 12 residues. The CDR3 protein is CASRGGLHEQYF. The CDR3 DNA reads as TGTGCCAGCAGGGGGGGACTCCACGAGCAGTACTTC.